Below, one T cell receptor (beta chain) is given with its context. The antigen remains unidentified. Trimming took 2 bases from V and 1 from J; bases not matched to a gene: 8. The length of the CDR3 is 17 residues. CDR1 is MGHDK, CDR2 SYGVNS, per germline. These data come from a study of radiotherapy plus CTLA-4 blockade in lung cancer. General observations from the study: Tumor-derived TCR clones expanded in blood after radiotherapy plus ipilimumab. Together with interferon-beta, which increased in serum after radiation, early dynamic changes in blood T cell clones were reportedly the best predictors of response.

The method was immunoSEQ multiplex PCR; TCRdb's version includes in-frame clones alone and lacks a portion of them. The data hold roughly 59,000 clones, with about 72% observed a single time. It was focal radiation plus CTLA-4 blockade with ipilimumab that patients with chemo-refractory metastatic non-small-cell lung cancer received. This receptor was taken from a human donor with non-small cell lung cancer whose response to radiotherapy plus ipilimumab could not be evaluated. This chain joins TRBV25-1 and TRBJ2-3; TRBD1 matches 8 bases. The starting material was peripheral blood, obtained from a patient treated with radiotherapy plus ipilimumab. CDR3 amino acids: CASSETEGQARTDTQYF. Written as DNA, the CDR3 is TGTGCCAGCAGTGAAACAGAGGGACAGGCTCGCACAGATACGCAGTATTTT.